This T cell receptor (beta chain) was identified during a study of blood T cells in healthy people across ages. Whole-study findings and limits: One million T cells yielded diversity estimates that were considered underestimates.

Per-sample PBMC isolation yielded at least 6 million cells. The second PCR ran 7 to 11 cycles with a sample-barcoded 5' primer and J-beta primers. TCRdb redid the calling of the 5' RACE reads with MiXCR, one entry per CDR3 protein. In the table there are under 2,000,000 distinct CDR3 sequences, roughly 52% of which are singletons. The germline gives CDR1 SGHAT, CDR2 FQNNGV. The CDR3 runs 15 residues. Unmatched junction bases numbered 6, after V lost 5 bases and J lost 4 bases. This clonotype was seen a handful of times. Its target is not known. The chain employs TRBV11-2 and TRBJ1-4; 8 nucleotides agree with TRBD1. The sequenced sample consisted of blood. The receptor's source is a woman between 40 and 55 years old in good health. As DNA, the CDR3 is TGTGCCAGCAGCGTAGGACAGGGTGGTAATGAAAAACTGTTTTTT. It yields the protein CASSVGQGGNEKLFF.